This T cell receptor (beta chain) was obtained from a study of shared clonotypes between healthy human individuals. Cells designated naive CD8 were CD45RO-negative and were positively selected for CCR7, with terminally differentiated effector memory CD45RA+ cells excluded. Researchers divided each subset's genomic DNA evenly across several immunoSEQ plates. The assay was immunoSEQ multiplex PCR, and TCRdb's table has in-frame clones only and misses some. The sample yields millions of clones, about 95% seen once. This clone showed up just once. The clonotype comes from a man between 18 and 35 years old in good health. The sequenced sample consisted of naive CD8+ T cells sorted from blood.

The CDR3 region is CASSKGGAYNEQFF. The CDR3 DNA reads TGTGCCAGCAGCAAGGGGGGGGCCTACAATGAGCAGTTCTTC. This chain connects TRBV5-4 to TRBJ2-1; weak D call: TRBD2 (7 bases). Per the germline V gene, CDR1 is SGHNT and CDR2 is YYREEE (reference sequence). The CDR3 consists of 14 residues. V was cut by 4 bases and J by 2 bases, with 10 bases left in between.